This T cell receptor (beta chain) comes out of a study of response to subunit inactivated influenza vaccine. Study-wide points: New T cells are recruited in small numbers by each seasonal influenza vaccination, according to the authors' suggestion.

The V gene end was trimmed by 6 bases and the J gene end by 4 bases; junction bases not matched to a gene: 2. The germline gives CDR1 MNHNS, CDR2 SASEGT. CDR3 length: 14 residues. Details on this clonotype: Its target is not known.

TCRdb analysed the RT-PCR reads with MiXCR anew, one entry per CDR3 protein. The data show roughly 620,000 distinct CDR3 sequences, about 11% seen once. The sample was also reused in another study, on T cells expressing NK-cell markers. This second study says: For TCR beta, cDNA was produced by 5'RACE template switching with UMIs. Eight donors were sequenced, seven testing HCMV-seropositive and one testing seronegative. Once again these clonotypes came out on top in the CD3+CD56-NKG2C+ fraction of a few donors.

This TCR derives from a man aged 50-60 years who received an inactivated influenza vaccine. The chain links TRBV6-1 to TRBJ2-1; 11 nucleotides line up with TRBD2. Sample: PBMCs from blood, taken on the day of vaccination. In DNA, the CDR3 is TGTGCCAGCAGGGGACTAGCGGTATACAATGAGCAGTTCTTC. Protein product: CASRGLAVYNEQFF.